This T cell receptor beta chain stems from a study of blood T cell repertoires in COVID-19. Study information: Italy, Spain and the United States were the sources of the convalescent and acute COVID-19 samples.

This clone has just one count. Germline V lookup: CDR1 SGHDT, CDR2 YYEEEE. V lost 4 bases to trimming and J lost 2 bases; unmatched junction nucleotides: 8. The CDR3 covers 15 residues. Produced via immunoSEQ multiplex PCR; TCRdb's table is partial and in-frame only. The sample contains around 120,000 clones, over 75% of which appear only once. The clonotype was recovered from a man in his 70s with active or convalescent COVID-19. The chain recombines TRBV5-6 with TRBJ2-7; 8 nucleotides agree with TRBD1. The sample comprised peripheral blood. The CDR3 DNA reads TGTGCCAGCAGCGGACGGACAGGGTTCGCCTACGAGCAGTACTTC. It translates to CASSGRTGFAYEQYF.